This T cell receptor (beta chain) was identified in a study of T cell responses to AZD1222 COVID-19 vaccine. Findings of the study overall: Only a handful of AZD1222 recipients, five to seven in all, had baseline seropositivity. After the peak T cell response, and only then, were repertoires sampled. Spike-specific TCR breadth and depth rose after two AZD1222 doses.

Of note for this clone: What it binds is not known.

The CDR3 covers 15 residues. Germline trimming cut 2 bases from V and 8 bases from J; bases unmatched to any gene: 13. Germline lookup yields CDR1 GTSNPN and CDR2 SVGIG (reference sequence). Method: immunoSEQ multiplex PCR; TCRdb's copy keeps in-frame clones and lacks some. The profile shows 90,000 to 150,000 clones, over 85% of them singletons. Sequences were derived from peripheral blood, sampled on day 0 of AZD1222 vaccination. The chain has TRBV30 and TRBJ1-2; TRBD1 agrees at 8 bases. This TCR was recovered from an adult in good health. The CDR3 nucleotides read TGTGCCTGGAGTTCCGGCAGGGGGCCACGTCGGGGCTACACCTTC. Its translation is CAWSSGRGPRRGYTF. Full variable domain (remainder filled in from reference TRBV30 and TRBJ1-2): SQTIHQWPATLVQPVGSPLSLECTVEGTSNPNLYWYRQAAGRGLQLLFYSVGIGQISSEVPQNLSASRPQDRQFILSSKKLLLSDSGFYLCAWSSGRGPRRGYTFGSGTRLTVV.